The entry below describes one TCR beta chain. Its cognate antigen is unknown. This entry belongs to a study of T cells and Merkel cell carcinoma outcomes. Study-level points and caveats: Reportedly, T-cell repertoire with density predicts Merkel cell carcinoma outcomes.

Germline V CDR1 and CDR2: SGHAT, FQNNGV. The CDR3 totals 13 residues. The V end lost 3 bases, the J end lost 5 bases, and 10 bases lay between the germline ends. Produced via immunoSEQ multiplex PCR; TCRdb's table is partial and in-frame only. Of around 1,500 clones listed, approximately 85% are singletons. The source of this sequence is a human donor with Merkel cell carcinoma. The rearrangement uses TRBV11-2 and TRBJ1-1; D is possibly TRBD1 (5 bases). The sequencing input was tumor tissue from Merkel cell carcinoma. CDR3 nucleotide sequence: TGTGCCAGCAGCTTCACCGGGGGAACTGAAGCTTTCTTT. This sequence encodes CASSFTGGTEAFF.